The 18 T cell receptor beta chains presented below share a single source sample, sequenced in a study of cytomegalovirus exposure and HLA in healthy donors. It was with 60 Vbeta and 13 Jbeta primers that the PCR ran. Only in-frame clones appear in the TCRdb table, and some are missing; sequencing was by immunoSEQ multiplex PCR. Among 150,000 to 200,000 clones listed, 84% were seen once. Sequenced input: PBMCs. Receptors were obtained from a girl aged 10 to 17 in good health and CMV-seropositive.

This chain links TRBV5-1 with TRBJ1-2; D remains ambiguous. The CDR3 is 14 amino acids. Germline V lookup: CDR1 SGHRS, CDR2 YFSETQ. V was shortened by 8 bases and J by 7 bases, with 21 bases between the two germline ends. Written as DNA, the CDR3 is TGCGCCAGTGCAGTTTCCGGGCTAGGAGGTGGCTACACCTTC. It encodes CASAVSGLGGGYTF.

This chain links TRBV15 with TRBJ2-3, with 7 bases that match TRBD2. Germline V gene data show CDR1 as LNHNV and CDR2 as YYDKDF (reference sequence). The V segment lost 4 bases and the J segment 2 bases; nucleotides outside the gene matches: 3. The CDR3 loop spans 14 amino acids. This chain's CDR3 is CATSMRGITDTQYF. CDR3 in DNA: TGTGCCACCAGCATGCGGGGGATCACAGATACGCAGTATTTT.

This clone was detected a few times. This chain joins TRBV5-1 and TRBJ2-1; 9 positions agree with TRBD1. The CDR3 loop spans 15 amino acids. With V trimmed by 0 bases and J by 4 bases, 2 bases remained unmatched. Looked up from germline, CDR1 is SGHRS and CDR2 is YFSETQ. Here the CDR3 DNA reads TGCGCCAGCAGCTTGGGGGGGACAGGGTACAATGAGCAGTTCTTC. Its protein is CASSLGGTGYNEQFF.

Points on this clone: The same CDR3 is also encoded by other DNA sequences in this sample. V gene TRBV4-1 combines with J gene TRBJ2-3; D unresolved. The germline gives CDR1 MGHRA, CDR2 YSYEKL. This CDR3 spans 14 amino acids. The ends were cut back, 1 base at V and 4 bases at J, with 9 bases in the middle. CDR3 amino acids: CASSQAVTPDTQYF. In DNA, the CDR3 is TGCGCCAGCAGCCAAGCTGTGACTCCAGATACGCAGTATTTT.

To note about this clone: The sample contains more than one DNA sequence encoding this CDR3. The chain has TRBV27 and TRBJ1-2, with D perhaps TRBD1 (5 bases). Trimming shortened V by 5 bases and J by 5 bases, and 12 bases separated the two germline ends. This CDR3 has 13 residues. Germline assignment: CDR1 MNHEY and CDR2 SMNVEV (reference sequence). CDR3 amino acids: CASSDPGGYGYTF. In DNA, the CDR3 is TGTGCCAGCAGTGACCCCGGGGGTTATGGCTACACCTTC.

The chain carries TRBV4-1 and TRBJ1-2; no definite D call. This CDR3 contains 15 residues. Per germline, CDR1 MGHRA and CDR2 YSYEKL. V dropped 0 bases and J dropped 4 bases, with 12 bases sitting between them. For the CDR3, the DNA is TGCGCCAGCAGCCAAGATCCATGGGCCCTCTATGGCTACACCTTC. Translating gives CASSQDPWALYGYTF.

This chain uses TRBV6-6 with TRBJ1-2; no clear D gene. Germline CDR1 MNHNY, CDR2 SVGAGI (reference sequence). CDR3 length: 11 residues. Trimming took 8 bases from V and 0 from J, leaving 4 bases between them. DNA for the CDR3: TGTGCCAGCGCAGCTAACTATGGCTACACCTTC. Translated, it gives CASAANYGYTF.

The chain employs TRBV6-1 and TRBJ1-1; 8 positions agree with TRBD1. V shed 5 bases and J 3 bases; nucleotides not matched to a gene: 5. CDR3 size: 14 residues. Germline values: CDR1 MNHNS, CDR2 SASEGT. This chain's CDR3 is CASSWSRGHTEAFF. In nucleotides, the CDR3 is TGTGCCAGCAGTTGGTCCAGGGGGCACACTGAAGCTTTCTTT.

This chain connects TRBV5-4 to TRBJ2-3, with 8 bases identical to TRBD2. The CDR3 covers 14 residues. Germline CDR1 and CDR2: SGHNT and YYREEE (reference sequence). The ends lost 5 bases at V and 3 bases at J; junction bases unmatched: 5. The CDR3 nucleotides are TGTGCCAGCAGGCCGGGGGGGAGGACAGATACGCAGTATTTT. This gives the protein CASRPGGRTDTQYF.

CDR3 DNA sequence: TGTGCCAGCAGCTTAAATCTCCGGGACATAGATAACTATGGCTACACCTTC. It yields the protein CASSLNLRDIDNYGYTF. V is TRBV7-9 and J is TRBJ1-2; possibly TRBD1 for D (6 bases). The CDR3 sequence is 17 residues long. V lost 2 bases and J 1 base, leaving 17 bases between the germline ends. Looked up from germline, CDR1 is SEHNR and CDR2 is FQNEAQ (reference sequence).

The chain employs TRBV13 and TRBJ2-3; no reliable D call. With 5 bases removed from V and 0 bases from J, the gap between germline ends came to 9 bases. This CDR3 has 14 amino acids. Germline CDR1 PRHDT, CDR2 FYEKMQ (reference sequence). CDR3 DNA: TGTGCCAGCAGCCCCTACGCTAGCACAGATACGCAGTATTTT. Translating it yields CASSPYASTDTQYF.

The chain employs TRBV5-1 and TRBJ2-3; TRBD2 matches at 12 bases. Trimming at V came to 9 bases and at J to 2 bases, leaving 7 bases not matched to a gene. The germline V gene encodes CDR1 SGHRS and CDR2 YFSETQ. This CDR3 has 15 amino acids. CDR3 sequence: CATTTSGGNTDTQYF. The CDR3, as DNA: TGCGCCACCACGACTAGCGGGGGTAACACAGATACGCAGTATTTT.

The V call is TRBV19, the J call TRBJ2-5; TRBD2 might be the D (5 bases). The V gene's germline CDR1 is LNHDA and CDR2 SQIVND (reference sequence). This CDR3 spans 13 amino acids. Trimming took 7 bases from V and 1 from J, leaving 10 bases between them. CDR3 in DNA: TGTGCCAGTACCGACTACACCCAAGAGACCCAGTACTTC. Translating gives CASTDYTQETQYF.

The chain carries TRBV7-9 and TRBJ2-7; D unresolved. Germline loops: CDR1 SEHNR, CDR2 FQNEAQ (reference sequence). The CDR3 is 12 residues long. Trimming took off 3 bases at V and 5 bases at J, with 8 bases between the two ends. The CDR3 is CASSFRLDEQYF. The CDR3 nucleotides are TGTGCCAGCAGCTTCAGGTTGGACGAGCAGTACTTC.

The V gene is TRBV7-9, the J gene TRBJ2-7; D may be TRBD2 (5 bases). Looked up from germline, CDR1 is SEHNR and CDR2 is FQNEAQ (reference sequence). The CDR3 contains 13 residues. V lost 5 bases to trimming and J lost 2 bases, with 10 bases between them. The CDR3 bases are TGTGCCAGCAGCGGACTGATAACCTACGAGCAGTACTTC. Protein product: CASSGLITYEQYF. The full variable domain, with the rest looked up from reference TRBV7-9 and TRBJ2-7, is DTGVSQNPRHKITKRGQNVTFRCDPISEHNRLYWYRQTLGQGPEFLTYFQNEAQLEKSRLLSDRFSAERPKGSFSTLEIQRTEQGDSAMYLCASSGLITYEQYFGPGTRLTVT.

The V call is TRBV4-2, the J call TRBJ1-1, with D unresolved. Germline lookup yields CDR1 LGHNA and CDR2 YNFKEQ. CDR3 length equals 20 residues. V dropped 1 base and J dropped 0 bases, with 24 bases sitting between them. The DNA for the CDR3 is TGTGCCAGCAGCCAAGCCGGTGCTGGGCCATACTCTTACTTGAACACTGAAGCTTTCTTT. Residues: CASSQAGAGPYSYLNTEAFF.

This chain uses TRBV6-6 with TRBJ2-1; 8 bases line up with TRBD2. The germline V gene has CDR1 MNHNY and CDR2 SVGAGI (reference sequence). The junction had 11 bases not matched to a gene; V was cut back by 6 bases and J by 7 bases. The CDR3 covers 15 residues. The CDR3 protein is CASSPGGSGANEQFF. CDR3 DNA sequence: TGTGCCAGCAGCCCCGGAGGTAGCGGGGCAAATGAGCAGTTCTTC.

This clone was recorded once. The V call is TRBV5-6, the J call TRBJ2-7, with 9 positions matching TRBD1. The CDR3 extends over 15 amino acids. CDR1 is SGHDT and CDR2 is YYEEEE in the germline V gene. The junction had 3 bases not matched to a gene; V was cut back by 0 bases and J by 2 bases. As DNA, the CDR3 is TGTGCCAGCAGCTTGGCCGGGACAGGGACCTACGAGCAGTACTTC. Protein product: CASSLAGTGTYEQYF.